The 8 T cell receptor beta chains below come from one sample, sequenced in a study of blood T cell repertoires in COVID-19. Libraries were prepared by immunoSEQ multiplex PCR; TCRdb keeps only in-frame clonotypes and omits some of them. Of around 250,000 clones listed, 70% to 90% are singletons. The source material was PBMCs or T cells enriched from blood (not recorded which). The receptor source for this set is a woman between 45 and 65 years old who had recovered from COVID-19.

Written as DNA, the CDR3 is TGCGCCAGCAGCGGCAGGGGGTTAGACGGGGAGCTGTTTTTT. Protein sequence: CASSGRGLDGELFF. The chain is built from TRBV5-1 and TRBJ2-2; 7 positions agree with TRBD1. The CDR3 covers 14 residues. Germline trimming cut 4 bases from V and 7 bases from J; bases unmatched to any gene: 7. Germline CDR1 SGHRS, CDR2 YFSETQ.

This sequence joins TRBV5-1 and TRBJ2-7; the D gene is possibly TRBD2 (6 bases). V lost 5 bases and J 6 bases, leaving 18 bases between the germline ends. The CDR3 spans 14 residues. Germline V gives CDR1 SGHRS, CDR2 YFSETQ. The CDR3 here is CASSMGRDLIEQYF. DNA for the CDR3: TGCGCCAGCAGTATGGGGCGGGATTTGATCGAGCAGTACTTC.

The chain has TRBV9 and TRBJ1-3; a possible D gene is TRBD1 (5 bases). This CDR3 contains 18 residues. The V gene's germline CDR1 is SGDLS and CDR2 YYNGEE. Trimming pared 3 bases from V and 8 bases from J, leaving 27 bases between. DNA of the CDR3: TGTGCCAGCAGCGCCCGGGCTAAAGACAGTTTTAGACCGGACACCATATATTTT. Its translation: CASSARAKDSFRPDTIYF.

This clone has only one observation. The chain carries TRBV11-2 and TRBJ2-1; TRBD2 agrees at 13 bases. In germline, CDR1 is SGHAT, CDR2 FQNNGV. The CDR3 runs 15 residues. Unmatched junction bases numbered 1, after V lost 1 base and J lost 7 bases. The CDR3 coding sequence is TGTGCCAGCAGCTTAGTGGGACTAGCGGGGAATGAGCAGTTCTTC. Encoded protein: CASSLVGLAGNEQFF. Variable domain in full (rest from reference TRBV11-2 and TRBJ2-1): EAGVAQSPRYKIIEKRQSVAFWCNPISGHATLYWYQQILGQGPKLLIQFQNNGVVDDSQLPKDRFSAERLKGVDSTLKIQPAKLEDSAVYLCASSLVGLAGNEQFFGPGTRLTVL.

The gene calls are TRBV30 and TRBJ1-4; 9 bases fit TRBD1. In germline, CDR1 is GTSNPN, CDR2 SVGIG (reference sequence). There are 14 residues in the CDR3. V was clipped by 5 bases and J by 8 bases; unmatched bases: 9. DNA for the CDR3: TGTGCCTGGGGTACACAGGGGGCGGAGGAAAAACTGTTTTTT. This gives the protein CAWGTQGAEEKLFF.

V and J are TRBV2 and TRBJ2-1; 8 bases are a match to TRBD2. The CDR3 is 20 amino acids. With 6 bases clipped from V and 3 bases from J, the junction kept 22 bases outside the gene matches. Germline lookup yields CDR1 SNHLY and CDR2 FYNNEI. The CDR3 is CASSNQRERGRRPLYNEQFF. The CDR3, as DNA: TGTGCCAGCAGCAATCAGCGGGAGCGGGGGCGCCGGCCTCTCTACAATGAGCAGTTCTTC.

The chain uses TRBV2 and TRBJ2-2; 12 nucleotides agree with TRBD2. V dropped 6 bases and J dropped 6; count of bases not matched to a gene: 5. The CDR3 is made up of 15 amino acids. The germline CDR1 and CDR2 sequences are SNHLY and FYNNEI. The CDR3: CASSWTSGNSGELFF. The CDR3 nucleotides read TGTGCCAGCAGCTGGACTAGCGGGAATTCCGGGGAGCTGTTTTTT. The full variable domain, with the rest looked up from reference TRBV2 and TRBJ2-2, is EPEVTQTPSHQVTQMGQEVILRCVPISNHLYFYWYRQILGQKVEFLVSFYNNEISEKSEIFDDQFSVERPDGSNFTLKIRSTKLEDSAMYFCASSWTSGNSGELFFGEGSRLTVL.

This clone was seen only once. J is TRBJ2-2 and V is TRBV7-2; 7 bases are a match to TRBD1. Unmatched junction bases numbered 3, after V lost 1 base and J lost 4 bases. CDR1 and CDR2 (germline): SGHTA, FQGNSA. The CDR3 is 15 residues long. In DNA form, the CDR3 reads TGTGCCAGCAGCTTAGGGACAGGACGCACCGGGGAGCTGTTTTTT. It specifies CASSLGTGRTGELFF.